A single sample gave rise to the 23 T cell receptor beta chains below, sequenced in a study of blood T cell repertoires in COVID-19. Clones were read by immunoSEQ multiplex PCR, and TCRdb kept only the in-frame ones, dropping some. The sample has about 110,000 clones, around four fifths seen once; the top ten hold roughly 4.3%. Sequencing was done on a sample of peripheral blood. Receptors originate from a man aged 70-80 years with acute or convalescent COVID-19.

This rearrangement joins TRBV19 to TRBJ1-3; D not certain. With 5 bases removed from V and 4 bases from J, the gap between germline ends came to 18 bases. The CDR3 has 16 amino acids. Per germline, CDR1 LNHDA and CDR2 SQIVND (reference sequence). The CDR3 loop reads CASSRYGNSAGNTIYF. CDR3 coding DNA: TGTGCCAGTAGTCGGTACGGTAACTCTGCAGGAAACACCATATATTTT.

V and J are TRBV20-1 and TRBJ2-7; 9 positions match TRBD1. The germline V gene has CDR1 DFQATT and CDR2 SNEGSKA (reference sequence). This CDR3 has 16 amino acids. The V segment lost 3 bases and the J segment 4 bases; nucleotides outside the gene matches: 13. DNA of the CDR3: TGCAGTGCTAGTACACAGGGGGCCCCAGGAGAGTACGAGCAGTACTTC. Its protein product is CSASTQGAPGEYEQYF.

CDR3 DNA sequence: TGCGCCAGCAGCTTGGACAGGGGGGCGAACACTGAAGCTTTCTTT. Its protein product is CASSLDRGANTEAFF. The V and J genes are TRBV5-1 and TRBJ1-1, with 8 positions matching TRBD1. From germline, CDR1 is SGHRS and CDR2 YFSETQ. V shed 0 bases and J 1 base; nucleotides not matched to a gene: 2. CDR3 length: 15 residues.

In this sample, this clone turned up a few times. The chain combines TRBV11-2 with TRBJ2-7; D perhaps matches TRBD2 (6 bases). CDR3 size: 14 residues. Trimming stripped 5 bases from V and 3 bases from J, with 14 bases between. Germline CDR1 and CDR2: SGHAT and FQNNGV. CDR3 residues: CASSRSGTLYEQYF. The CDR3 bases are TGTGCCAGCAGCCGATCCGGGACTCTCTACGAGCAGTACTTC.

The chain combines TRBV10-2 with TRBJ1-5, with a possible D match to TRBD1 (5 bases). V lost 0 bases and J 2 bases, leaving 5 bases between the germline ends. The CDR3 consists of 14 residues. Germline values: CDR1 WSHSY, CDR2 SAAADI. The CDR3 bases are TGCGCCAGCAGTGAGTCGACAGGCAATCAGCCCCAGCATTTT. Its protein is CASSESTGNQPQHF.

The CDR3 is CASSLPAHPGTSGGPSSYNEQFF. In DNA, the CDR3 is TGTGCCAGCAGTTTGCCCGCCCATCCCGGGACTAGCGGGGGGCCATCCTCCTACAATGAGCAGTTCTTC. The chain joins TRBV27 to TRBJ2-1; the match to TRBD2 covers 15 bases. The CDR3 spans 23 residues. With 3 bases clipped from V and 0 bases from J, the junction kept 18 bases outside the gene matches. Germline CDR1 and CDR2: MNHEY and SMNVEV (reference sequence).

Details on this clone: The sample holds other DNA sequences that translate to the same CDR3. J is TRBJ1-5 and V is TRBV3-1 (or the pseudogene TRBV3-2); perhaps TRBD1 as D (5 bases). Germline V gives CDR1 LGHDT, CDR2 YNNKEL (reference sequence). V gave up 4 bases and J gave up 2 bases, with 9 bases separating them. This CDR3 comprises 14 residues. CDR3 sequence (DNA): TGTGCCAGCAGCCCGACGGGGGGCAATCAGCCCCAGCATTTT. Amino acids: CASSPTGGNQPQHF.

V is TRBV19 and J is TRBJ1-3; no firm D call. The V and J ends lost 5 bases and 0 bases respectively, with 8 bases between them. Germline V gene lookup returns CDR1 LNHDA and CDR2 SQIVND (reference sequence). CDR3 length equals 14 residues. The CDR3 DNA is TGTGCCAGTAGTCTAGGCAGCTCTGGAAACACCATATATTTT. The encoded protein is CASSLGSSGNTIYF.

The sample holds a few counts of this clone. The chain has TRBV13 and TRBJ2-1; TRBD2 agrees at 12 bases. Germline V gives CDR1 PRHDT, CDR2 FYEKMQ (reference sequence). Trimming removed 4 bases from V and 0 bases from J; junction bases left unmatched: 7. This CDR3 has 18 residues. This chain's CDR3 is CASSSGLAGPSSYNEQFF. The CDR3 region has the DNA TGTGCCAGCAGCTCGGGACTAGCGGGTCCTAGCTCCTACAATGAGCAGTTCTTC.

With regard to this clone: This sample includes further DNA sequences coding for the same CDR3. The CDR3 here is CASSYAGYGYTF. CDR3 sequence (DNA): TGTGCCAGCAGTTACGCAGGGTATGGCTACACCTTC. The chain couples TRBV6-5 to TRBJ1-2; possible D gene TRBD1, 5 bases. V was trimmed by 2 bases and J by 5 bases, leaving 6 bases between them. The CDR3 runs to 12 residues. Germline CDR1 reads MNHEY; CDR2 reads SVGAGI.

The chain carries TRBV6-5 and TRBJ1-1; D gene unclear. This CDR3 region has 13 residues. Germline V gene lookup returns CDR1 MNHEY and CDR2 SVGAGI. Deletions cut 5 bases from V and 1 base from J, with 8 bases between. The CDR3 DNA reads TGTGCCAGCAGTATCACAGCGAACACTGAAGCTTTCTTT. It codes for CASSITANTEAFF.

The gene calls are TRBV9 and TRBJ2-7; 9 bases match TRBD2. Germline assignment: CDR1 SGDLS and CDR2 YYNGEE. V lost 0 bases, J lost 7 bases, and 8 bases stayed unmatched. CDR3 length equals 15 residues. CDR3 coding DNA: TGTGCCAGCAGCGTAGAAGGTAGCGGGGGTTCGGAGCAGTACTTC. Translating it yields CASSVEGSGGSEQYF.

The J gene is TRBJ2-1, the V gene TRBV11-2; 8 positions match TRBD2. Per the germline V gene, CDR1 is SGHAT and CDR2 is FQNNGV. There are 16 residues in the CDR3. V lost 8 bases to trimming and J lost 6 bases; unmatched junction nucleotides: 15. The CDR3 bases are TGTGCCAGCCGCCTTCTCGGGGGGGGGCAAGTCAATGAGCAGTTCTTC. Translated: CASRLLGGGQVNEQFF.

The chain joins TRBV5-6 to TRBJ2-7; D unresolved. V dropped 6 bases and J dropped 0 bases, with 13 bases sitting between them. The germline V gene encodes CDR1 SGHDT and CDR2 YYEEEE. The CDR3 length is 14 residues. The CDR3 here is CASTYDLSSYEQYF. The CDR3 bases are TGTGCCAGCACCTATGATCTAAGCTCCTACGAGCAGTACTTC.

The CDR3 DNA reads TGTGCCAGCAATCGGGAGGCAACTAATGAAAAACTGTTTTTT. Amino acids: CASNREATNEKLFF. This rearrangement joins TRBV6-6 to TRBJ1-4; the D is unclear. Germline-derived CDR1 and CDR2 are MNHNY and SVGAGI (reference sequence). This CDR3 has 14 amino acids. V lost 7 bases and J 0 bases, leaving 9 bases between the germline ends.

This chain uses TRBV2 with TRBJ1-4; no firm D call. The CDR3 runs to 13 residues. The V gene lost 4 bases and the J gene lost 3 bases, with 6 bases spanning the gap. Germline values: CDR1 SNHLY, CDR2 FYNNEI. CDR3 sequence reads: CASSGESNEKLFF. The DNA for the CDR3 is TGTGCCAGCAGTGGGGAGTCTAATGAAAAACTGTTTTTT.

V usage is TRBV20-1 and J usage is TRBJ2-1, with TRBD2 matching over 8 bases. V dropped 3 bases and J dropped 7; count of bases not matched to a gene: 8. From germline, CDR1 is DFQATT and CDR2 SNEGSKA (reference sequence). This CDR3 has 14 amino acids. The DNA of the CDR3 is TGCAGTGCTAGTCGTGGACTAGCCCCAAATGAGCAGTTCTTC. Translation gives CSASRGLAPNEQFF.

V gene TRBV6-5 combines with J gene TRBJ2-7; the match to TRBD1 covers 7 bases. The ends lost 8 bases at V and 4 bases at J; junction bases unmatched: 8. This CDR3 contains 13 residues. Germline V lookup: CDR1 MNHEY, CDR2 SVGAGI. In DNA form, the CDR3 reads TGTGCCAGCGACTGGACACAGGGGTACGAGCAGTACTTC. Translation gives CASDWTQGYEQYF.

Only one count was recorded for this clone. The chain links TRBV7-3 to TRBJ2-2, with 8 bases identical to TRBD1. V lost 1 base and J lost 0; bases outside the gene matches: 10. This CDR3 spans 19 amino acids. Germline CDR1 reads SGHTA; CDR2 reads FQGTGA. The CDR3 loop is CASSLMAGGPSANTGELFF. The CDR3 nucleotides read TGTGCCAGCAGCTTAATGGCAGGGGGCCCCTCCGCGAACACCGGGGAGCTGTTTTTT. Together with reference TRBV7-3 and TRBJ2-2, the CDR3 gives the full variable domain: GAGVSQTPSNKVTEKGKYVELRCDPISGHTALYWYRQSLGQGPEFLIYFQGTGAADDSGLPNDRFFAVRPEGSVSTLKIQRTERGDSAVYLCASSLMAGGPSANTGELFFGEGSRLTVL.

The V and J genes are TRBV6-5 and TRBJ1-2, with 10 positions matching TRBD1. With 0 bases clipped from V and 3 bases from J, the junction kept 4 bases outside the gene matches. CDR3 length: 16 amino acids. Germline lookup yields CDR1 MNHEY and CDR2 SVGAGI. The CDR3 nucleotides read TGTGCCAGCAGTTACTCAGGGACAGGGGTCGACTATGGCTACACCTTC. Its translation: CASSYSGTGVDYGYTF.

The sample holds a few counts of this clone. The chain recombines TRBV3-1 (or the pseudogene TRBV3-2) with TRBJ1-5, with D hard to call. The CDR3 loop spans 15 amino acids. V dropped 0 bases and J dropped 7 bases, with 13 bases sitting between them. The germline V gene has CDR1 LGHDT and CDR2 YNNKEL (reference sequence). The CDR3 nucleotides are TGTGCCAGCAGCCAAGATCGACAAGTCGGCCAGCCCCAGCATTTT. This translates into CASSQDRQVGQPQHF.

This clone has more than one count but fewer than ten. The chain has TRBV6-5 and TRBJ2-5; perhaps TRBD2 as D (5 bases). Trimming left V 4 bases short and J 2 bases short, with 14 bases between. The CDR3 sequence is 15 residues long. The germline gives CDR1 MNHEY, CDR2 SVGAGI. In DNA, the CDR3 is TGTGCCAGCAGTTTCTCAGCGGACCGACAAGAGACCCAGTACTTC. Protein product: CASSFSADRQETQYF.

As DNA, the CDR3 is TGTGCCAGCACCCGAGTCCCAGCCGTTAGGGGACAGGGGAACACTGAAGCTTTCTTT. Translating it yields CASTRVPAVRGQGNTEAFF. The genes are TRBV27 and TRBJ1-1, with 9 bases matching TRBD1. Germline V CDR1 and CDR2: MNHEY, SMNVEV (reference sequence). The ends lost 7 bases at V and 1 base at J; junction bases unmatched: 19. This CDR3 region has 19 residues.